Below, one T cell receptor (beta chain) is given with its context. These data come from a study of CD8 T cells in Susac syndrome. RNA was extracted with the RNeasy kit, and a quantity of about 0.45 to 1 ug was reverse transcribed using random hexamers. Amplification of TCR beta CDR3 spanned 54 Vbeta and 13 Jbeta via immunoSEQ multiplex PCR. TCRdb analysed the immunoSEQ multiplex PCR reads with MiXCR anew, one entry per CDR3 protein. The data contain hundreds of thousands of distinct CDR3 sequences, approximately 85% of them seen just once; the ten biggest clones take up approximately 0.11%. Material for sequencing was CD8+ T cells from PBMCs. The origin of this receptor is a human donor with multiple sclerosis.

The CDR3 is CARSLKMEGAYNEQFF. The DNA for the CDR3 is TGTGCCAGAAGCTTGAAGATGGAGGGAGCCTACAATGAGCAGTTCTTC. The chain couples TRBV5-3 to TRBJ2-1; TRBD2 is a possible D gene (6 bases). TRBV5-3 is known as an ORF, though its function is uncertain. V was pared by 1 base and J by 2 bases, with 13 bases between. The CDR3 is 16 residues long.